A selection of T cell receptor beta chains follows, all from one sample in a study of cytomegalovirus exposure and HLA in healthy donors. Sequencing was performed with immunoSEQ multiplex PCR; in TCRdb, only in-frame clones are kept and a portion is missing. The table includes 200,000 to 250,000 clones, about four fifths detected once. The sample consisted of PBMCs. All receptors derive from a woman between 40 and 55 years old in good health and CMV-seropositive. CDR3s include the opening cysteine and the closing phenylalanine or tryptophan. The D gene is left open where the match is weak. Some rows have no size entry. The others give once, few or many, or a class for an expanded clone.

v_gene: TRBV29-1; j_gene: TRBJ1-2; d_gene: TRBD1; abundance: .; CDR3aa: CSVEFERGGRGKTYGYTF; CDR3nt: TGCAGCGTTGAATTTGAGAGAGGGGGCAGGGGGAAGACCTATGGCTACACCTTC
v_gene: TRBV5-5; j_gene: TRBJ2-7; d_gene: TRBD1; abundance: .; CDR3aa: CASSYGRGLYEQYF; CDR3nt: TGTGCCAGCAGTTACGGCAGGGGGCTCTACGAGCAGTACTTC
v_gene: TRBV30; j_gene: TRBJ1-4; d_gene: .; abundance: .; CDR3aa: CAWRQVDEKLFF; CDR3nt: TGTGCCTGGAGACAAGTGGATGAAAAACTGTTTTTT
v_gene: TRBV25-1; j_gene: TRBJ2-5; d_gene: .; abundance: .; CDR3aa: CASIPGGKETQYF; CDR3nt: TGTGCCAGCATCCCCGGGGGTAAAGAGACCCAGTACTTC
v_gene: TRBV5-4; j_gene: TRBJ2-5; d_gene: TRBD1; abundance: .; CDR3aa: CASSYLDRGPVETQYF; CDR3nt: TGTGCCAGCAGCTACCTCGACAGGGGGCCGGTAGAGACCCAGTACTTC
v_gene: TRBV27; j_gene: TRBJ2-1; d_gene: .; abundance: few; CDR3aa: CASSPGLNNEQFF; CDR3nt: TGTGCCAGCAGTCCCGGACTTAACAATGAGCAGTTCTTC
v_gene: TRBV27; j_gene: TRBJ2-7; d_gene: TRBD2; abundance: .; CDR3aa: CASRLGRGHEQYF; CDR3nt: TGTGCCAGCAGATTGGGGAGGGGACACGAGCAGTACTTC
v_gene: TRBV5-1; j_gene: TRBJ1-1; d_gene: .; abundance: .; CDR3aa: CASSLEQGRSEAFF; CDR3nt: TGCGCCAGCAGCTTGGAACAGGGTCGGAGTGAAGCTTTCTTT
v_gene: TRBV6-4; j_gene: TRBJ2-5; d_gene: TRBD2; abundance: .; CDR3aa: CASSLLSFRTSGEETQYF; CDR3nt: TGTGCCAGCAGCCTATTATCTTTTAGGACTAGCGGTGAAGAGACCCAGTACTTC
v_gene: TRBV29-1; j_gene: TRBJ2-3; d_gene: TRBD2; abundance: few; CDR3aa: CSGSSGVRYTQYF; CDR3nt: TGCAGCGGGTCTAGCGGGGTTCGCTATACGCAGTATTTT
v_gene: TRBV5-1; j_gene: TRBJ2-5; d_gene: TRBD1; abundance: .; CDR3aa: CASSFGQGASETQYF; CDR3nt: TGCGCCAGCAGCTTCGGACAGGGGGCAAGCGAGACCCAGTACTTC
v_gene: TRBV11-2; j_gene: TRBJ2-3; d_gene: .; abundance: .; CDR3aa: CASSLGSGGGTDTQYF; CDR3nt: TGTGCCAGCAGCTTAGGTTCTGGCGGAGGCACAGATACGCAGTATTTT
v_gene: TRBV6-5; j_gene: TRBJ1-1; d_gene: .; abundance: .; CDR3aa: CASSSGRTEAFF; CDR3nt: TGTGCCAGCAGTTCGGGGAGAACTGAAGCTTTCTTT
v_gene: TRBV14; j_gene: TRBJ2-5; d_gene: TRBD2; abundance: .; CDR3aa: CASRKGLAGGLGETQYF; CDR3nt: TGTGCCAGCAGGAAGGGACTAGCGGGAGGGTTGGGAGAGACCCAGTACTTC
v_gene: TRBV30; j_gene: TRBJ2-1; d_gene: .; abundance: .; CDR3aa: CAWSVGLPNEQFF; CDR3nt: TGTGCCTGGAGTGTGGGACTGCCCAATGAGCAGTTCTTC
v_gene: TRBV30; j_gene: TRBJ2-1; d_gene: TRBD2; abundance: .; CDR3aa: CAWSGASGSARDEQFF; CDR3nt: TGTGCCTGGAGTGGTGCTAGCGGGAGTGCCAGGGATGAGCAGTTCTTC
v_gene: TRBV7-3; j_gene: TRBJ2-7; d_gene: TRBD1; abundance: once; CDR3aa: CASSLSGTGTYEQYF; CDR3nt: TGTGCCAGCAGCTTATCCGGGACAGGGACCTACGAGCAGTACTTC
v_gene: TRBV27; j_gene: TRBJ2-7; d_gene: TRBD1; abundance: few; CDR3aa: CASSFSTGSNEQYF; CDR3nt: TGTGCCAGCAGTTTTTCGACAGGGAGCAACGAGCAGTACTTC
v_gene: TRBV2; j_gene: TRBJ2-1; d_gene: .; abundance: .; CDR3aa: CASSGDWGSDEQFF; CDR3nt: TGTGCCAGCAGTGGGGACTGGGGCTCGGATGAGCAGTTCTTC
v_gene: TRBV5-6; j_gene: TRBJ1-1; d_gene: .; abundance: once; CDR3aa: CASSHYRVGNTEAFF; CDR3nt: TGTGCCAGCAGTCATTACAGGGTTGGGAACACTGAAGCTTTCTTT
v_gene: TRBV7-8; j_gene: TRBJ1-4; d_gene: TRBD1; abundance: .; CDR3aa: CASSPGQGNEKLFF; CDR3nt: TGTGCCAGCAGCCCAGGACAGGGAAATGAAAAACTGTTTTTT
v_gene: TRBV9; j_gene: TRBJ2-5; d_gene: TRBD2; abundance: .; CDR3aa: CASGVAPAGGEETQYF; CDR3nt: TGTGCCAGCGGCGTAGCCCCAGCGGGGGGTGAAGAGACCCAGTACTTC
v_gene: TRBV4-3; j_gene: TRBJ1-5; d_gene: TRBD1; abundance: once; CDR3aa: CASSPDRANQPQHF; CDR3nt: TGCGCCAGCAGCCCAGACAGGGCCAATCAGCCCCAGCATTTT
v_gene: TRBV18; j_gene: TRBJ1-1; d_gene: .; abundance: .; CDR3aa: CASSPTSTGIPEAFF; CDR3nt: TGTGCCAGCTCACCAACATCGACAGGTATTCCTGAAGCTTTCTTT
v_gene: TRBV6-6; j_gene: TRBJ1-1; d_gene: .; abundance: .; CDR3aa: CASSYRGGTEAFF; CDR3nt: TGTGCCAGCAGTTACCGGGGAGGCACTGAAGCTTTCTTT
v_gene: TRBV6-5; j_gene: TRBJ2-7; d_gene: TRBD1; abundance: .; CDR3aa: CASSYLGTGREQYF; CDR3nt: TGTGCCAGCAGTTACTTGGGGACAGGGAGGGAGCAGTACTTC
v_gene: TRBV5-1; j_gene: TRBJ2-2; d_gene: TRBD1; abundance: .; CDR3aa: CASSLGTARIPTGELFF; CDR3nt: TGCGCCAGCAGCCTCGGGACAGCCAGGATACCAACCGGGGAGCTGTTTTTT
v_gene: TRBV6-1; j_gene: TRBJ2-1; d_gene: TRBD1; abundance: .; CDR3aa: CASSPRTGYNEQFF; CDR3nt: TGTGCCAGCAGCCCCAGGACAGGTTACAATGAGCAGTTCTTC
v_gene: TRBV18; j_gene: TRBJ1-5; d_gene: .; abundance: .; CDR3aa: CASSPGPGVYEPQHF; CDR3nt: TGTGCCAGCTCACCGGGGCCAGGGGTTTATGAGCCCCAGCATTTT
v_gene: TRBV23-1; j_gene: TRBJ2-7; d_gene: .; abundance: .; CDR3aa: CASSQWESSYEQYF; CDR3nt: TGCGCCAGCAGTCAATGGGAGAGCTCCTACGAGCAGTACTTC
v_gene: TRBV19; j_gene: TRBJ2-7; d_gene: TRBD2; abundance: .; CDR3aa: CASRLAAGSSYEQYF; CDR3nt: TGTGCCAGTAGACTAGCGGCCGGTAGCTCCTACGAGCAGTACTTC
v_gene: TRBV5-8; j_gene: TRBJ1-1; d_gene: .; abundance: .; CDR3aa: CASSLTGWTEAFF; CDR3nt: TGTGCCAGCAGCCTGACAGGTTGGACTGAAGCTTTCTTT
v_gene: TRBV5-4; j_gene: TRBJ2-5; d_gene: TRBD1; abundance: few; CDR3aa: CASSLAPGQPSETQYF; CDR3nt: TGTGCCAGCAGCTTGGCGCCGGGACAGCCCAGTGAGACCCAGTACTTC
v_gene: TRBV6-7; j_gene: TRBJ2-1; d_gene: .; abundance: .; CDR3aa: CASSAHTGPNEQFF; CDR3nt: TGTGCCAGCAGTGCCCATACAGGGCCCAATGAGCAGTTCTTC
v_gene: TRBV11-3; j_gene: TRBJ1-2; d_gene: .; abundance: .; CDR3aa: CASSLDGAYGYTF; CDR3nt: TGTGCCAGCAGCTTAGATGGGGCATATGGCTACACCTTC
v_gene: TRBV4-3; j_gene: TRBJ2-7; d_gene: TRBD2; abundance: few; CDR3aa: CASSQEFGLAGGRLYF; CDR3nt: TGCGCCAGCAGCCAAGAGTTTGGACTAGCGGGGGGTCGCCTGTACTTC
v_gene: TRBV7-8; j_gene: TRBJ2-6; d_gene: .; abundance: .; CDR3aa: CALSHGSFSGANVLTF; CDR3nt: TGTGCCCTTAGCCACGGATCCTTCTCTGGGGCCAACGTCCTGACTTTC
v_gene: TRBV11-2; j_gene: TRBJ1-1; d_gene: .; abundance: .; CDR3aa: CASSFERGTEAFF; CDR3nt: TGTGCCAGCAGCTTCGAAAGAGGCACTGAAGCTTTCTTT
v_gene: TRBV30; j_gene: TRBJ1-2; d_gene: .; abundance: .; CDR3aa: CAWSVGAGYTF; CDR3nt: TGTGCCTGGAGTGTAGGGGCAGGCTACACCTTC
v_gene: TRBV4-2; j_gene: TRBJ1-2; d_gene: .; abundance: .; CDR3aa: CASSPRAGDNYGYTF; CDR3nt: TGTGCCAGCAGCCCTCGTGCAGGCGATAACTATGGCTACACCTTC
v_gene: TRBV30; j_gene: TRBJ1-1; d_gene: TRBD1; abundance: .; CDR3aa: CAWLGQGAIEAFF; CDR3nt: TGTGCCTGGCTAGGACAGGGGGCGATTGAAGCTTTCTTT
v_gene: TRBV5-1; j_gene: TRBJ2-3; d_gene: TRBD2; abundance: .; CDR3aa: CASSSPRLAGGPTDTQYF; CDR3nt: TGCGCCAGCAGCTCACCACGACTAGCGGGAGGGCCCACAGATACGCAGTATTTT
v_gene: TRBV5-4; j_gene: TRBJ2-3; d_gene: .; abundance: .; CDR3aa: CASSLEGSTDTQYF; CDR3nt: TGTGCCAGCAGCTTGGAGGGGAGCACAGATACGCAGTATTTT
v_gene: TRBV5-4; j_gene: TRBJ2-5; d_gene: .; abundance: .; CDR3aa: CASSPPGNLYQETQYF; CDR3nt: TGTGCCAGCAGCCCTCCCGGTAACCTGTACCAAGAGACCCAGTACTTC
v_gene: TRBV2; j_gene: TRBJ2-3; d_gene: .; abundance: .; CDR3aa: CASTLSGGDTDTQYF; CDR3nt: TGTGCCAGCACCTTGAGTGGCGGGGACACAGATACGCAGTATTTT